These T cell receptor beta chains were read from a single sample in a study of blood T cells in healthy people across ages. One entry per CDR3 protein results from TCRdb running MiXCR on the 5' RACE reads. This table has roughly 860,000 distinct CDR3 sequences, approximately 59% appearing once. Material: blood. The receptors stem from a young man in good health. CDR3s include the opening cysteine and the closing phenylalanine or tryptophan. D genes are given only for firm matches. The size field is filled for only some rows; it gives once, few, many or a size class.

TRBD1	TRBJ1-1	TRBV29-1	few	TGCAGCGTTGTCCAGGGGGTAGCGGGTGAAGCTTTCTTT	CSVVQGVAGEAFF
TRBD1	TRBJ2-4	TRBV15	-	TGTGCCACCAGCAGGTATAGGGACAGGGAGGTATCGGACATTCAGTACTTC	CATSRYRDREVSDIQYF
TRBD1	TRBJ2-7	TRBV6-2/TRBV6-3	-	TGTGCCAGCAGTTACTCCCCGGGACAGGCGACCTACGAGCAGTACTTC	CASSYSPGQATYEQYF
TRBD1	TRBJ2-5	TRBV6-2/TRBV6-3	few	TGTGCCAGCAGTACACGGGACAGGATCCAAGAGACCCAGTACTTC	CASSTRDRIQETQYF
-	TRBJ1-2	TRBV12-3/TRBV12-4	-	TGTGCCAGCAGTTTTGGCGCGCAGGGTGGCTACACCTTC	CASSFGAQGGYTF
TRBD1	TRBJ1-1	TRBV7-2	-	TGTGCCAGCAGCTCGACAGGGTTGAACACTGAAGCTTTCTTT	CASSSTGLNTEAFF
TRBD1	TRBJ2-7	TRBV7-2	-	TGTGCCAGCAGCTTACCCATACATCCGGGGACAGACTACGAGCAGTACTTC	CASSLPIHPGTDYEQYF
-	TRBJ2-1	TRBV27	-	TGTGCCAGCAGTTTCCCGACCGGACGAGCGGGCAGAAATGAGCAGTTCTTC	CASSFPTGRAGRNEQFF
-	TRBJ2-3	TRBV7-2	few	TGTGCCAGCAGCTTCGGCCCAGGGGCCCCAGATACGCAGTATTTT	CASSFGPGAPDTQYF
TRBD2	TRBJ2-3	TRBV4-3	-	TGCGCCAGCAGCCAAATTAGCGGGGGTATGGATACGCAGTATTTT	CASSQISGGMDTQYF
TRBD2	TRBJ2-2	TRBV7-6	-	TGTGCCAGCAGCTATGGACTAGGCGACACCGGGGAGCTGTTTTTT	CASSYGLGDTGELFF
TRBD2	TRBJ2-3	TRBV7-2	-	TGTGCCAGCAGCTCGCGACTAGCGGGGGTCACAGATACGCAGTATTTT	CASSSRLAGVTDTQYF
TRBD2	TRBJ2-1	TRBV7-9	-	TGTGCCAGCAGCCCCAGCGGGGGTAACTCCTACAATGAGCAGTTCTTC	CASSPSGGNSYNEQFF
TRBD1	TRBJ2-7	TRBV28	-	TGTGCCAGCAGCTCCCGGACAGGGAAGAACGAGCAGTACTTC	CASSSRTGKNEQYF
-	TRBJ2-3	TRBV5-1	-	TGCGCCAGCAGCCCTGTCGACGGGGGCACAGATACGCAGTATTTT	CASSPVDGGTDTQYF
-	TRBJ2-3	TRBV9	few	TGTGCCAGCAGCGGCCTGAGGCTTCGCACAGATACGCAGTATTTT	CASSGLRLRTDTQYF
TRBD1	TRBJ2-5	TRBV11-2	-	TGTGCCAGCAGCTTAGGGTCCGGGACAGGGGGCACAGAGACCCAGTACTTC	CASSLGSGTGGTETQYF
-	TRBJ1-2	TRBV10-3	few	TGTGCCATCAGCCAAGGGGGAAATACTAACTATGGCTACACCTTC	CAISQGGNTNYGYTF
TRBD1	TRBJ1-2	TRBV7-3	-	TGTGCCAGCAGCTTAGATTCAGGGGGCTATGGCTACACCTTC	CASSLDSGGYGYTF
-	TRBJ2-7	TRBV6-2/TRBV6-3	few	TGTGCCAGCAGTTACGAACGGCTTCGCGAGCAGTACTTC	CASSYERLREQYF
TRBD1	TRBJ2-1	TRBV6-2/TRBV6-3	many	TGTGCCAGCAGTCGTTTACCGGACAGGGAGAGGCACAATGAGCAGTTCTTC	CASSRLPDRERHNEQFF
-	TRBJ2-7	TRBV12-3/TRBV12-4	-	TGTGCCAGCAGTTTTCTCGTCGGATACAATGAGCAGTACTTC	CASSFLVGYNEQYF
TRBD2	TRBJ2-2	TRBV3-1	-	TGTGCCAGCAGCCATGGGACTAGTGTCCCCGGGGAGCTGTTTTTT	CASSHGTSVPGELFF
-	TRBJ2-2	TRBV2	-	TGTGCCAGCCTCCTCTCCGGGGCCTCGAACACCGGGGAGCTGTTTTTT	CASLLSGASNTGELFF
-	TRBJ1-4	TRBV20-1	once	TGCAGTGCTCTGATCTTTGGCCTTGAAAAACTGTTTTTT	CSALIFGLEKLFF
-	TRBJ2-1	TRBV7-9	-	TGTGCCAGCAGCTTATGGGGGGGCCTAGGGAATGAGCAGTTCTTC	CASSLWGGLGNEQFF
-	TRBJ2-1	TRBV20-1	-	TGCAGTGCTAGAGATGGACGGGGATGGAATGAGCAGTTCTTC	CSARDGRGWNEQFF
TRBD2	TRBJ2-4	TRBV6-1	-	TGTGCCAGCAGCTTCGGGACTAATGAAAACATTCAGTACTTC	CASSFGTNENIQYF
TRBD1	TRBJ1-4	TRBV6-6	-	TGTGCCAGCAGTTATTCCGGGACAGCCGAAAAACTGTTTTTT	CASSYSGTAEKLFF
TRBD1	TRBJ1-2	TRBV29-1	-	TGCAGCGTTCCCGCCCGGGACAGGGAAATCGGCTACACCTTC	CSVPARDREIGYTF
TRBD2	TRBJ2-2	TRBV7-9	-	TGTGCCAGCAGCCCACTCTCGGGGGGTGCGGCGGGGGAGCTGTTTTTT	CASSPLSGGAAGELFF
TRBD1	TRBJ2-1	TRBV6-2/TRBV6-3	-	TGTGCCAGCAGTTACTCGGCTACAGGGGGCCCCTACAATGAGCAGTTCTTC	CASSYSATGGPYNEQFF
TRBD1	TRBJ2-7	TRBV28	-	TGTGCCAGCGGTTCAGGACAGGGGGACGAGCAGTACTTC	CASGSGQGDEQYF
-	TRBJ2-3	TRBV10-2	once	TGCGCCAGCAGTGACGGGGCGGCGGGGAGTCATAGCACAGATACGCAGTATTTT	CASSDGAAGSHSTDTQYF